Below, 8 T cell receptor beta chains from the same sample are listed, as sequenced in a study of blood T cell repertoires in COVID-19 (dated by TCRdb to 2020 to 2022). Library method: the immunoSEQ multiplex PCR assay. What TCRdb holds here is the immuneACCESS table cut down to in-frame rearrangements. Part of the clones is not present; checked against another copy, under half of the missing clones reflect an unresolved V gene, and the others are unexplained. This sample holds around 180,000 clones; 84% were observed only once. The leading ten clones occupy over 9.5% of the sample. The source material was PBMCs or T cells enriched from blood (not recorded which). The receptors come from a man aged 45-60 years who had recovered from COVID-19.

The genes are TRBV2 and TRBJ1-3; D remains ambiguous. The CDR3 is made up of 15 amino acids. The germline V gene encodes CDR1 SNHLY and CDR2 FYNNEI. The V gene lost 6 bases and the J gene lost 0 bases, with 12 bases spanning the gap. The CDR3 region has the DNA TGTGCCAGCAGGTATACGCCTAGCTCTGGAAACACCATATATTTT. The encoded protein is CASRYTPSSGNTIYF.

This clone was observed once. This chain connects TRBV5-1 to TRBJ2-3; the D gene is possibly TRBD1 (5 bases). The V end was cut by 4 bases, the J end by 6 bases, with 18 bases between. The length of the CDR3 is 15 residues. CDR1 is SGHRS and CDR2 is YFSETQ in the germline V gene. As DNA, the CDR3 is TGCGCCAGCAGCCTCGAAGGGGCTAGTTGGGATACGCAGTATTTT. Translating it yields CASSLEGASWDTQYF.

This clone was seen a single time. The chain links TRBV7-8 to TRBJ2-7; TRBD1 agrees at 7 bases. There are 15 residues in the CDR3. The ends lost 6 bases at V and 0 bases at J; junction bases unmatched: 8. Germline CDR1 reads SGHVS; CDR2 reads FQNEAQ. This CDR3 reads CASSPGTVSSYEQYF. The DNA of the CDR3 is TGTGCCAGCAGTCCCGGGACAGTGAGCTCCTACGAGCAGTACTTC.

This sequence joins TRBV7-3 and TRBJ2-3, with 11 bases aligning to TRBD1. The CDR3 consists of 16 residues. CDR1 is SGHTA and CDR2 is FQGTGA in the germline V gene. V trimming: 1 base; J trimming: 3 bases; junction bases outside the gene matches: 3. CDR3 nucleotide sequence: TGTGCCAGCAGCTTAAGGACAGGGGGCCGGACAGATACGCAGTATTTT. This sequence encodes CASSLRTGGRTDTQYF.

For this clone: Different DNA sequences within this sample yield the same CDR3. The rearrangement links TRBV3-1 (or the pseudogene TRBV3-2) to TRBJ1-2, with unresolved D. The CDR3 is 12 residues long. Germline-derived CDR1 and CDR2 are LGHDT and YNNKEL (reference sequence). V was shortened by 3 bases and J by 3 bases, with 5 bases between the two germline ends. The CDR3 DNA is TGTGCCAGCAGCCAGGGAGACTATGGCTACACCTTC. Residues: CASSQGDYGYTF.

This chain connects TRBV29-1 to TRBJ1-1; 9 bases are shared with TRBD1. This CDR3 is 12 amino acids long. Germline V CDR1 and CDR2: SQVTM, ANQGSEA. V lost 7 bases to trimming and J lost 6 bases; unmatched junction nucleotides: 6. The CDR3 DNA reads as TGCAGCGCCGGGACAGGGCGCGCTGAAGCTTTCTTT. The encoded protein is CSAGTGRAEAFF.

V and J are TRBV5-1 and TRBJ2-4, with 8 bases lining up with TRBD1. Germline assignment: CDR1 SGHRS and CDR2 YFSETQ. The V and J ends lost 4 bases and 4 bases, in that order; junction bases with no gene match: 10. The CDR3 runs 16 residues. This CDR3 is CASSPETGDFKNIQYF. As DNA, the CDR3 is TGCGCCAGCAGCCCGGAGACAGGGGATTTTAAAAACATTCAGTACTTC.

Judged by abundance, this clone is large. The chain carries TRBV15 and TRBJ1-4; TRBD1 aligns across 7 bases. The germline gives CDR1 LNHNV, CDR2 YYDKDF (reference sequence). This CDR3 comprises 14 residues. V dropped 8 bases and J dropped 2; count of bases not matched to a gene: 5. CDR3 nucleotides: TGTGCCACCCGACAGGGTACGACTAATGAAAAACTGTTTTTT. Amino acid sequence: CATRQGTTNEKLFF.